This T cell receptor beta chain was captured by sequencing in a study of identical twins. This clonotype was detected a few times. Trimming took off 3 bases at V and 0 bases at J, with 5 bases between the two ends. The CDR3 is 13 residues long. Template switching, a step in the protocol, added a universal primer site, and cDNA carried unique molecular identifiers. TCRdb independently ran MiXCR on the 5' RACE reads; one entry per CDR3 protein. There are hundreds of thousands of distinct CDR3 sequences in the sample; 10% to 15% occur only once, and 7.2% lies in the top ten. This same sample was also part of a study on yellow fever vaccine responses in identical twins.

V is TRBV12-3 or TRBV12-4 and J is TRBJ1-2, with D unclear. Sequenced: CD8+ T cells sorted from blood. The sequence came from a woman aged 18-35 years in good health. The CDR3 DNA follows: TGTGCCAGCAGTTTGAGTCCTAACTATGGCTACACCTTC. It codes for CASSLSPNYGYTF.